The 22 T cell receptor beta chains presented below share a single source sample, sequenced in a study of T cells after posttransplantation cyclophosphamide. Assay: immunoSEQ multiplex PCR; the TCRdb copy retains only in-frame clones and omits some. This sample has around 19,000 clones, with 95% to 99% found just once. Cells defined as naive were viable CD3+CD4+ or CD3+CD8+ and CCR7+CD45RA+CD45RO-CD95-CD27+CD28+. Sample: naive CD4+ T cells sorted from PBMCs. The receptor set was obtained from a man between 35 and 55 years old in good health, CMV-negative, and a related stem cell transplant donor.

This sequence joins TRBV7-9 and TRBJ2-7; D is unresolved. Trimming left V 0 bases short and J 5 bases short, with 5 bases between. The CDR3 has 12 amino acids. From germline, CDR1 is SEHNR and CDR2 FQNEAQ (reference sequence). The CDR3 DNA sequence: TGTGCCAGCAGCTTAGCAAGAGACGAGCAGTACTTC. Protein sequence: CASSLARDEQYF. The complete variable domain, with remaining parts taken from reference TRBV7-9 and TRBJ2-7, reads DTGVSQNPRHKITKRGQNVTFRCDPISEHNRLYWYRQTLGQGPEFLTYFQNEAQLEKSRLLSDRFSAERPKGSFSTLEIQRTEQGDSAMYLCASSLARDEQYFGPGTRLTVT.

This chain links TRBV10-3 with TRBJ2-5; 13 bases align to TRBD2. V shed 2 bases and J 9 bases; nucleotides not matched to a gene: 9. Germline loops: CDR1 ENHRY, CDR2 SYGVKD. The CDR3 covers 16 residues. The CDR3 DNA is TGTGCCATCAGTGAGGGACTAGCGGGAGTCGGTATGGCCCAGTACTTC. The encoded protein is CAISEGLAGVGMAQYF.

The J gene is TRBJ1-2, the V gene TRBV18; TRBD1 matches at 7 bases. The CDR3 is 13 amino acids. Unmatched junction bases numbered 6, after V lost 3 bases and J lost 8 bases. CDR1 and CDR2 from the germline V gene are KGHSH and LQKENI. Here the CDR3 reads CASSPEGALGYTF. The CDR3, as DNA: TGTGCCAGCTCACCGGAGGGGGCGCTAGGCTACACCTTC. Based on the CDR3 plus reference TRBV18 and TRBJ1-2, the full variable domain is NAGVMQNPRHLVRRRGQEARLRCSPMKGHSHVYWYRQLPEEGLKFMVYLQKENIIDESGMPKERFSAEFPKEGPSILRIQQVVRGDSAAYFCASSPEGALGYTFGSGTRLTVV.

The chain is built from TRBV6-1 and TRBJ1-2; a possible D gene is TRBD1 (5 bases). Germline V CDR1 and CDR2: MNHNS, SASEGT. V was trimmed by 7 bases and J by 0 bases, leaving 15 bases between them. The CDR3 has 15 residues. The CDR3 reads CASILGGTANYGYTF. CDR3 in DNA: TGTGCCAGCATCCTCGGGGGAACCGCTAACTATGGCTACACCTTC.

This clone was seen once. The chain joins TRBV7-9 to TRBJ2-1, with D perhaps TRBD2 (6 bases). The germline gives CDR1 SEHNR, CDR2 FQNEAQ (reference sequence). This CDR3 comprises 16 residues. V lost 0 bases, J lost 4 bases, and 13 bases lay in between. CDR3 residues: CASSLAWEAGYNEQFF. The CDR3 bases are TGTGCCAGCAGCTTAGCGTGGGAGGCCGGGTACAATGAGCAGTTCTTC.

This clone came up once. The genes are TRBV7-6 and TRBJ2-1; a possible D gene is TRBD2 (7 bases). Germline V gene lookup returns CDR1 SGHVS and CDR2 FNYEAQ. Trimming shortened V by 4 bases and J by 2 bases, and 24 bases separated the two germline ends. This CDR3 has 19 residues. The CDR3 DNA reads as TGTGCCAGCAGCTCCTTGAGGGGGAGGGCCGATAGGACCTACAATGAGCAGTTCTTC. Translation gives CASSSLRGRADRTYNEQFF.

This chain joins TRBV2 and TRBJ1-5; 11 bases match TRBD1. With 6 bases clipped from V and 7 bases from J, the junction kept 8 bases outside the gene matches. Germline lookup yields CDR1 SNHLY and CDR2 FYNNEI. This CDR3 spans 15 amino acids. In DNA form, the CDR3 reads TGTGCCAGCAGGCCCGGGACAGGGGGTGGCCAGCCCCAGCATTTT. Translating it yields CASRPGTGGGQPQHF.

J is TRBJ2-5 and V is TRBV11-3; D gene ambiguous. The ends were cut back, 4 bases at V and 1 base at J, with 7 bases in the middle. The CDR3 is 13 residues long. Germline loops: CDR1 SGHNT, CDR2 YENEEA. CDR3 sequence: CASSSPGQETQYF. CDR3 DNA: TGTGCCAGCAGCTCCCCCGGCCAAGAGACCCAGTACTTC.

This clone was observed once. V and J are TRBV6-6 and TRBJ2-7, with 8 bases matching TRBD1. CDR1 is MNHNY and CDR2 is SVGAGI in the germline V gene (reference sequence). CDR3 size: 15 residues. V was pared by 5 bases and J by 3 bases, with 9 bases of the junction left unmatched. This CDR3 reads CASSTVDRGGYEQYF. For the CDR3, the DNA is TGTGCCAGCAGTACCGTCGACAGGGGAGGCTACGAGCAGTACTTC.

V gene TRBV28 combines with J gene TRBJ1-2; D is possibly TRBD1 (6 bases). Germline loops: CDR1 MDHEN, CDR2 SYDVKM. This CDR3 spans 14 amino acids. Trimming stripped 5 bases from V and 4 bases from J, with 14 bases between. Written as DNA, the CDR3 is TGTGCCAGCAGTCCCGCCGGACAGTTCTATGGCTACACCTTC. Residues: CASSPAGQFYGYTF.

CDR3 protein: CASSQKQGRWETQYF. For the CDR3, the DNA is TGCGCCAGCAGCCAAAAACAGGGGAGGTGGGAGACCCAGTACTTC. The chain has TRBV4-3 and TRBJ2-5, with D possibly TRBD1 on 7 matching bases. The CDR3 is 15 residues long. V was cut by 2 bases and J by 5 bases, with 15 bases left in between. Looked up from germline, CDR1 is LGHNA and CDR2 is YSLEER.

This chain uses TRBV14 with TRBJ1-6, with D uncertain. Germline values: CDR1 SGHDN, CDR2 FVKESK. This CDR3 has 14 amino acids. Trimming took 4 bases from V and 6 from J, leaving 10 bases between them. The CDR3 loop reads CASSPRHTNSPLHF. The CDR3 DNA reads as TGTGCCAGCAGCCCTCGACATACTAATTCACCCCTCCACTTT.

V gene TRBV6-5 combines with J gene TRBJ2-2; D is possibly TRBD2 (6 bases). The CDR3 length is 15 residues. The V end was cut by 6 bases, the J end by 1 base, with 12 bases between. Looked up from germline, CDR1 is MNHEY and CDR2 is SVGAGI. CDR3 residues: CASRPGTLNTGELFF. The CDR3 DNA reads TGTGCCAGCAGGCCCGGGACTCTGAACACCGGGGAGCTGTTTTTT.

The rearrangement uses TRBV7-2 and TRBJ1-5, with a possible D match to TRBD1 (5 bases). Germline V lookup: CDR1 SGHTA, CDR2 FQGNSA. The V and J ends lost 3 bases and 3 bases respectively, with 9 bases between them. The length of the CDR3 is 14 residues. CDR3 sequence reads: CASSFAGSNQPQHF. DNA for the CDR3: TGTGCCAGCAGCTTTGCAGGGTCCAATCAGCCCCAGCATTTT.

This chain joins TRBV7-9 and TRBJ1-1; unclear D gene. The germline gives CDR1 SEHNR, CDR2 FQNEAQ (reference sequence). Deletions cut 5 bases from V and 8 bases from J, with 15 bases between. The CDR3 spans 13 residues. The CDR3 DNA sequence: TGTGCCAGCAGCGAAGGAGGGAGAACCGAAGCTTTCTTT. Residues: CASSEGGRTEAFF.

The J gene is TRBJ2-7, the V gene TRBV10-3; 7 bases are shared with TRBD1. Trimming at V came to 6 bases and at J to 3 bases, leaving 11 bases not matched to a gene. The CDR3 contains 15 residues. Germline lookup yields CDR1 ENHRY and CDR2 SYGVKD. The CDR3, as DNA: TGTGCCATCAGGACAGGGCGGGTAGATGTCTACGAGCAGTACTTC. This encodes CAIRTGRVDVYEQYF.

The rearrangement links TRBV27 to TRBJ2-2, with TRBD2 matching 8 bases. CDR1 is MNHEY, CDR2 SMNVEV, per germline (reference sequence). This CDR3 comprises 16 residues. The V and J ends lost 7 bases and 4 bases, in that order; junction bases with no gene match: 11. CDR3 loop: CASIALPAGVTGELFF. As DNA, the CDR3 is TGTGCCAGCATTGCTTTACCAGCGGGAGTCACCGGGGAGCTGTTTTTT.

The CDR3 DNA reads as TGTGCCAGCAGGGAATCCGGGACAGGAACCCCCTATGGCTACACCTTC. Translation: CASRESGTGTPYGYTF. The chain is built from TRBV28 and TRBJ1-2; 8 bases are a match to TRBD1. Germline trimming cut 6 bases from V and 4 bases from J; bases unmatched to any gene: 13. There are 16 residues in the CDR3. Germline-derived CDR1 and CDR2 are MDHEN and SYDVKM.

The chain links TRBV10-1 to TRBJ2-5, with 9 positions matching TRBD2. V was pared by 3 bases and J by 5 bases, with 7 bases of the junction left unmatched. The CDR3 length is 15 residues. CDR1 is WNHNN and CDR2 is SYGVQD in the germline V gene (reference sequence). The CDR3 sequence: CASSELAGDMETQYF. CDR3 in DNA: TGCGCCAGCAGTGAATTAGCGGGAGATATGGAGACCCAGTACTTC.

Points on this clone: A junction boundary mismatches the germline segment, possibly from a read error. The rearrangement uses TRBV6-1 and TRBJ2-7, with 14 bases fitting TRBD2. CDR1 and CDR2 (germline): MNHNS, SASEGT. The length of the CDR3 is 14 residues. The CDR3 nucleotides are TGTGCCAGCAGTTTTTCGACTAGCGGGAGGGCCAGGAACTTC. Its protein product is CASSFSTSGRARNF.

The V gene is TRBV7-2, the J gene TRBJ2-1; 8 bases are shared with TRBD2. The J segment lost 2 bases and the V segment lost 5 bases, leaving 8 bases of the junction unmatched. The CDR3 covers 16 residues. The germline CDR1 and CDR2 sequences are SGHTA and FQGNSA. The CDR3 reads CASSPEGGLAYNEQFF. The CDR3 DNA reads TGTGCCAGCAGCCCCGAGGGGGGACTAGCCTACAATGAGCAGTTCTTC.

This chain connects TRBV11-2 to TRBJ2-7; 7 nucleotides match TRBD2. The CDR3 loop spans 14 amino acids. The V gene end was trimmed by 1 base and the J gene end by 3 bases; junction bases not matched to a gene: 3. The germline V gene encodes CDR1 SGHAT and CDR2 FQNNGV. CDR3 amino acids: CASSLGLAVYEQYF. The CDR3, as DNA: TGTGCCAGCAGCTTAGGGCTAGCGGTCTACGAGCAGTACTTC. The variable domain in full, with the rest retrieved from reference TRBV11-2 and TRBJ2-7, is EAGVAQSPRYKIIEKRQSVAFWCNPISGHATLYWYQQILGQGPKLLIQFQNNGVVDDSQLPKDRFSAERLKGVDSTLKIQPAKLEDSAVYLCASSLGLAVYEQYFGPGTRLTVT.